Following are 21 T cell receptor beta chains from one sample sequenced in a study of CD8 T cells in ankylosing spondylitis. General study findings and limits: What appeared characteristic of ankylosing spondylitis blood was a TCR beta motif of under 10 highly homologous variants.

MiXCR was run by TCRdb on the 5' RACE reads, yielding one entry per CDR3 protein. The sample yields under 150,000 distinct CDR3 sequences, over 15% seen once. These receptors' targets are unknown. The sequencing input was blood, either unsorted or a sorted T cell fraction (not recorded which). The receptors were gathered from a male donor with ankylosing spondylitis.

V gene TRBV6-2 or TRBV6-3 combines with J gene TRBJ1-1; D call uncertain. Germline V lookup: CDR1 MNHEY, CDR2 SVGEGT. The CDR3 extends over 14 amino acids. With 2 bases removed from V and 1 base from J, the gap between germline ends came to 8 bases. CDR3 sequence: CASSYGFTNTEAFF. Written as DNA, the CDR3 is TGTGCCAGCAGTTACGGGTTCACGAACACTGAAGCTTTCTTT.

This clonotype occurred many times. The V call is TRBV29-1, the J call TRBJ2-2; no reliable D call. Germline V lookup: CDR1 SQVTM, CDR2 ANQGSEA. V dropped 4 bases and J dropped 0 bases, with 6 bases sitting between them. The CDR3 covers 13 residues. The CDR3 here is CSVGGANTGELFF. The CDR3 nucleotides read TGCAGCGTTGGAGGAGCGAACACCGGGGAGCTGTTTTTT.

The sample holds a few counts of this clonotype. The chain couples TRBV4-2 to TRBJ2-7, with D maybe TRBD2 (5 bases). The CDR3 sequence is 14 residues long. The germline gives CDR1 LGHNA, CDR2 YNFKEQ. V lost 4 bases and J lost 0, with 10 bases in between. CDR3 sequence reads: CASSPRGYSYEQYF. CDR3 nucleotide sequence: TGTGCCAGCAGCCCACGAGGGTACTCCTACGAGCAGTACTTC.

The V gene is TRBV27, the J gene TRBJ2-7; possible D gene TRBD1, 8 bases. From germline, CDR1 is MNHEY and CDR2 SMNVEV (reference sequence). The CDR3 loop spans 14 amino acids. V was trimmed by 7 bases and J by 4 bases, leaving 17 bases between them. The CDR3 bases are TGTGCCAGCATGGGGGGGACAGGTGGATACGAGCAGTACTTC. Its translation is CASMGGTGGYEQYF.

The chain recombines TRBV27 with TRBJ2-3; D unclear. Germline lookup yields CDR1 MNHEY and CDR2 SMNVEV (reference sequence). Trimming took off 1 base at V and 0 bases at J, with 11 bases between the two ends. This CDR3 has 16 amino acids. CDR3 nucleotide sequence: TGTGCCAGCAGTTTATTTGTGGGCCTGAGCACAGATACGCAGTATTTT. Its protein is CASSLFVGLSTDTQYF.

This clonotype was seen a handful of times. The chain couples TRBV9 to TRBJ1-2; 11 bases agree with TRBD1. CDR3 length equals 16 residues. Germline V gene sequence: CDR1 SGDLS, CDR2 YYNGEE. The V segment lost 3 bases and the J segment 4 bases; nucleotides outside the gene matches: 8. The CDR3 is CASSGDRDRGFYGYTF. CDR3 DNA sequence: TGTGCCAGCAGCGGGGACCGGGACAGGGGGTTCTATGGCTACACCTTC.

The chain joins TRBV12-3 or TRBV12-4 to TRBJ2-7; D gene ambiguous. Deletions cut 0 bases from V and 2 bases from J, with 8 bases between. The CDR3 contains 14 residues. CDR3 region: CASSLAGLAYEQYF. Here the CDR3 DNA reads TGTGCCAGCAGTTTAGCCGGGCTTGCCTACGAGCAGTACTTC.

This clonotype was recorded a few times. This rearrangement joins TRBV10-3 to TRBJ2-3, with D maybe TRBD2 (6 bases). This CDR3 region has 16 residues. The V gene's germline CDR1 is ENHRY and CDR2 SYGVKD. V lost 3 bases and J lost 4, with 17 bases in between. CDR3 DNA sequence: TGTGCCATCAGTGACCTGGCGGGACCCGGCTCAGATACGCAGTATTTT. Its protein product is CAISDLAGPGSDTQYF.

This clonotype came up a few times. This sequence joins TRBV15 and TRBJ2-5, with a tentative D call TRBD2 (5 bases). Germline loops: CDR1 LNHNV, CDR2 YYDKDF (reference sequence). This CDR3 spans 17 amino acids. V shed 0 bases and J shed 2 bases, with 16 bases lying between them. The CDR3: CATSRDGLAVTQETQYF. In DNA form, the CDR3 reads TGTGCCACCAGCAGAGACGGTCTAGCAGTTACTCAAGAGACCCAGTACTTC.

The V and J genes are TRBV6-5 and TRBJ1-4, with D possibly matching TRBD1 (6 bases). Trimming removed 0 bases from V and 7 bases from J, with 18 bases in between. Germline CDR1 MNHEY, CDR2 SVGAGI. The CDR3 length is 17 residues. The CDR3 protein is CASSYSPLGAVGEKLFF. In nucleotides, the CDR3 is TGTGCCAGCAGTTACTCGCCCTTGGGGGCTGTGGGTGAAAAACTGTTTTTT.

A few counts support this clonotype. The chain combines TRBV25-1 with TRBJ1-1; a weak D match, TRBD1 (5 bases). The germline V gene encodes CDR1 MGHDK and CDR2 SYGVNS. The CDR3 totals 14 residues. Trimming shortened V by 3 bases and J by 1 base, and 9 bases separated the two germline ends. The CDR3, as DNA: TGTGCCAGCAGTGATGACAGACCGAACACTGAAGCTTTCTTT. It is translated as CASSDDRPNTEAFF.

The DNA for the CDR3 is TGTGCCAGCAGCTTTTTAGCGGGAGGGATAGATACGCAGTATTTT. Translation: CASSFLAGGIDTQYF. The J gene is TRBJ2-3, the V gene TRBV7-9; 11 bases are a match to TRBD2. The CDR3 consists of 15 residues. Germline V gene data show CDR1 as SEHNR and CDR2 as FQNEAQ (reference sequence). The J segment lost 5 bases and the V segment lost 3 bases, leaving 4 bases of the junction unmatched.

This clonotype was detected many times. The chain links TRBV29-1 to TRBJ2-7, with D perhaps assigned TRBD1 or TRBD2 (5 bases each). Germline lookup yields CDR1 SQVTM and CDR2 ANQGSEA. The CDR3 consists of 12 residues. V gave up 7 bases and J gave up 3 bases, with 13 bases separating them. In nucleotides, the CDR3 is TGCAGCGCGAGGGGTGACGGCTACGAGCAGTACTTC. Translating gives CSARGDGYEQYF.

This clonotype was counted many times. This chain joins TRBV12-3 or TRBV12-4 and TRBJ2-1, with 11 bases lining up with TRBD2. With V trimmed by 5 bases and J by 10 bases, 10 bases remained unmatched. The CDR3 has 15 residues. This CDR3 is CASSISGLADPEQFF. The CDR3 bases are TGTGCCAGCAGTATTTCGGGACTAGCGGATCCCGAGCAGTTCTTC.

The chain joins TRBV25-1 to TRBJ2-2; TRBD2 aligns across 9 bases. The CDR3 has 18 amino acids. V trimming: 1 base; J trimming: 3 bases; junction bases outside the gene matches: 9. The germline V gene encodes CDR1 MGHDK and CDR2 SYGVNS. The CDR3 spells CASSESLAGAGYTGELFF. The CDR3 DNA sequence: TGTGCCAGCAGTGAATCGTTAGCGGGAGCTGGGTACACCGGGGAGCTGTTTTTT.

The V gene is TRBV14, the J gene TRBJ2-5; no definite D call. CDR3 length: 15 residues. Germline assignment: CDR1 SGHDN and CDR2 FVKESK. The V end lost 4 bases, the J end lost 2 bases, and 14 bases lay between the germline ends. CDR3 residues: CASSRYRTMQETQYF. In nucleotides, the CDR3 is TGTGCCAGCAGCCGTTATCGGACGATGCAAGAGACCCAGTACTTC.

The gene calls are TRBV7-8 and TRBJ2-7; D is unclear. CDR1 is SGHVS and CDR2 is FQNEAQ in the germline V gene. Trimming removed 2 bases from V and 0 bases from J, with 8 bases in between. The CDR3 length is 14 residues. In nucleotides, the CDR3 is TGTGCCAGCAGCTTAAGTCAGACCTCCTACGAGCAGTACTTC. Translation gives CASSLSQTSYEQYF.

The chain recombines TRBV12-3 or TRBV12-4 with TRBJ2-7, with TRBD1 matching over 7 bases. The V and J ends lost 1 base and 2 bases, in that order; junction bases with no gene match: 2. The CDR3 runs 14 residues. The CDR3 DNA is TGTGCCAGCAGTTTAGGGGACAGACCCTACGAGCAGTACTTC. Its translation is CASSLGDRPYEQYF.

This clonotype showed up just a few times. The V gene is TRBV2, the J gene TRBJ2-7, with 7 bases identical to TRBD2. The CDR3 has 18 amino acids. Trimming took 8 bases from V and 0 from J; bases not matched to a gene: 19. CDR1 is SNHLY and CDR2 is FYNNEI in the germline V gene. CDR3 sequence: CASGTWGGRETPSYEQYF. Here the CDR3 DNA reads TGTGCCAGCGGCACCTGGGGGGGGAGAGAAACCCCCTCCTACGAGCAGTACTTC.

J is TRBJ2-7 and V is TRBV13; a possible D gene is TRBD2 (6 bases). The V and J ends lost 6 bases and 0 bases respectively, with 15 bases between them. Germline V lookup: CDR1 PRHDT, CDR2 FYEKMQ (reference sequence). The CDR3 consists of 15 residues. DNA for the CDR3: TGTGCCAGCAGACCAACTAGCAGCAGCTCCTACGAGCAGTACTTC. It codes for CASRPTSSSSYEQYF.

This chain uses TRBV27 with TRBJ2-2; no clear D. Germline V CDR1 and CDR2: MNHEY, SMNVEV (reference sequence). The CDR3 totals 14 residues. Trimming cost V 5 bases and J 4 bases, with 11 bases left between them. CDR3 DNA sequence: TGTGCCAGCAGTCCAAACACCCTCACCGGGGAGCTGTTTTTT. Its translation: CASSPNTLTGELFF.